The 27 T cell receptor beta chains listed next were all sequenced from one sample in a study of blood T cell repertoires in COVID-19. Method: immunoSEQ multiplex PCR; TCRdb's copy keeps in-frame clones and lacks some. The sample has approximately 72,000 clones, roughly 86% seen once. The sequenced sample was peripheral blood. These receptors originate from a woman aged 55-75 years with acute or convalescent COVID-19.

The V gene is TRBV9, the J gene TRBJ1-6; D is uncertain. V shed 2 bases and J shed 6 bases, with 6 bases lying between them. Per the germline V gene, CDR1 is SGDLS and CDR2 is YYNGEE. CDR3 length: 13 amino acids. The CDR3 spells CASSVRVNSPLHF. CDR3 coding DNA: TGTGCCAGCAGCGTGAGAGTTAATTCACCCCTCCACTTT.

The sample holds one count of this clone. This sequence joins TRBV19 and TRBJ2-2; 9 bases map to TRBD1. V shed 1 base and J 2 bases; nucleotides not matched to a gene: 5. Looked up from germline, CDR1 is LNHDA and CDR2 is SQIVND (reference sequence). CDR3 length equals 17 residues. In DNA, the CDR3 is TGTGCCAGTAGTATAGTTGGGACAGGGCGAAACACCGGGGAGCTGTTTTTT. This encodes CASSIVGTGRNTGELFF.

This chain connects TRBV5-4 to TRBJ1-1; 11 nucleotides line up with TRBD1. The CDR3 is made up of 15 amino acids. The germline V gene has CDR1 SGHNT and CDR2 YYREEE (reference sequence). V lost 0 bases to trimming and J lost 2 bases; unmatched junction nucleotides: 0. For the CDR3, the DNA is TGTGCCAGCAGCTTGGGGACAGGGGGCAACACTGAAGCTTTCTTT. This gives the protein CASSLGTGGNTEAFF.

The rearrangement joins TRBV6-1 to TRBJ2-1; D not resolved. The germline V gene has CDR1 MNHNS and CDR2 SASEGT. Trimming cost V 0 bases and J 0 bases, with 3 bases left between them. The CDR3 is 14 residues long. CDR3 nucleotide sequence: TGTGCCAGCAGTGAAGCGGCCTCCTACAATGAGCAGTTCTTC. Protein: CASSEAASYNEQFF.

The gene calls are TRBV11-3 and TRBJ2-7, with 7 bases lining up with TRBD2. This CDR3 has 15 amino acids. The V gene's germline CDR1 is SGHNT and CDR2 YENEEA. The trim removed 5 bases at V and 2 bases at J, leaving 9 bases unmatched. CDR3 protein: CASSTSTSAAYEQYF. The CDR3 nucleotides are TGTGCCAGCAGCACTTCCACTAGCGCCGCCTACGAGCAGTACTTC.

A word on this clone: One end of the junction is discordant with germline, which a read error may explain. The gene calls are TRBV6-6 and TRBJ2-7; weak D call: TRBD1 (6 bases). Germline loops: CDR1 MNHNY, CDR2 SVGAGI (reference sequence). The CDR3 is 16 amino acids. The CDR3 spells CASYDRPDRRNYEPHF. The DNA for the CDR3 is TGTGCCAGCTATGACAGGCCAGATCGGAGAAACTACGAGCCGCACTTC.

CDR3 sequence: CASSLGEGVVETQYF. The CDR3 nucleotides are TGTGCCAGCAGCCTCGGGGAGGGGGTTGTTGAGACCCAGTACTTC. V and J are TRBV9 and TRBJ2-5, with a tentative D call TRBD2 (7 bases). The CDR3 sequence is 15 residues long. CDR1 and CDR2 (germline): SGDLS, YYNGEE. V was clipped by 4 bases and J by 5 bases, with 18 bases between them. Supplemented by reference TRBV9 and TRBJ2-5, the full variable domain reads DSGVTQTPKHLITATGQRVTLRCSPRSGDLSVYWYQQSLDQGLQFLIQYYNGEERAKGNILERFSAQQFPDLHSELNLSSLELGDSALYFCASSLGEGVVETQYFGPGTRLLVL.

The V call is TRBV2, the J call TRBJ2-5; D perhaps matches TRBD1 (6 bases). Germline lookup yields CDR1 SNHLY and CDR2 FYNNEI. The CDR3 is 17 amino acids. Trimming cost V 7 bases and J 5 bases, with 26 bases left between them. In DNA form, the CDR3 reads TGTGCCAGCACCGAAAAGGGGACAAACCCAAGGCTCGAGACCCAGTACTTC. Amino acids: CASTEKGTNPRLETQYF.

This clone was observed a single time. The chain carries TRBV18 and TRBJ2-3, with 11 bases lining up with TRBD1. V lost 2 bases, J lost 0 bases, and 4 bases stayed unmatched. CDR3 length: 17 residues. Per the germline V gene, CDR1 is KGHSH and CDR2 is LQKENI. The CDR3 DNA reads as TGTGCCAGCTCACCAACCGGGACAGGGGGAAGCACAGATACGCAGTATTTT. This encodes CASSPTGTGGSTDTQYF. Supplemented by reference TRBV18 and TRBJ2-3, the full variable domain reads NAGVMQNPRHLVRRRGQEARLRCSPMKGHSHVYWYRQLPEEGLKFMVYLQKENIIDESGMPKERFSAEFPKEGPSILRIQQVVRGDSAAYFCASSPTGTGGSTDTQYFGPGTRLTVL.

The chain combines TRBV19 with TRBJ2-7, with D tentatively TRBD1 (5 bases). Germline V gene lookup returns CDR1 LNHDA and CDR2 SQIVND (reference sequence). The CDR3 runs to 13 residues. V lost 4 bases to trimming and J lost 0 bases, with 7 bases between them. This CDR3 reads CASSTGSSYEQYF. In DNA form, the CDR3 reads TGTGCCAGTAGTACAGGGTCCTCCTACGAGCAGTACTTC.

V usage is TRBV5-1 and J usage is TRBJ1-5; 8 positions match TRBD1. Germline lookup yields CDR1 SGHRS and CDR2 YFSETQ. V lost 9 bases to trimming and J lost 5 bases; unmatched junction nucleotides: 13. This CDR3 comprises 15 residues. CDR3 protein: CANVDHRGKDQPQHF. The CDR3 DNA reads as TGCGCCAACGTGGACCACAGGGGGAAGGATCAGCCCCAGCATTTT.

The chain employs TRBV20-1 and TRBJ1-1, with a possible D match to TRBD1 (5 bases). Germline V gives CDR1 DFQATT, CDR2 SNEGSKA (reference sequence). The CDR3 consists of 11 residues. V gave up 7 bases and J gave up 2 bases, with 8 bases separating them. CDR3 loop: CSGDLNTEAFF. Written as DNA, the CDR3 is TGCAGTGGGGACTTAAACACTGAAGCTTTCTTT.

V usage is TRBV5-4 and J usage is TRBJ2-1, with 9 bases aligning to TRBD2. The CDR3 is made up of 15 amino acids. The V gene's germline CDR1 is SGHNT and CDR2 YYREEE (reference sequence). The junction had 2 bases not matched to a gene; V was cut back by 2 bases and J by 2 bases. The CDR3 here is CASSLPSGAYNEQFF. CDR3 DNA: TGTGCCAGCAGCTTACCTAGCGGGGCCTACAATGAGCAGTTCTTC.

This clone has only one observation. V and J are TRBV6-5 and TRBJ2-2; 7 nucleotides line up with TRBD1. Germline lookup yields CDR1 MNHEY and CDR2 SVGAGI. The CDR3 sequence is 13 residues long. V lost 9 bases to trimming and J lost 4 bases; unmatched junction nucleotides: 5. CDR3 in amino acids: CASDRARTGELFF. As DNA, the CDR3 is TGTGCCAGTGACAGGGCACGCACCGGGGAGCTGTTTTTT.

This chain uses TRBV4-1 with TRBJ2-1, with D maybe TRBD1 (6 bases). The CDR3 covers 17 residues. Germline CDR1 is MGHRA and CDR2 is YSYEKL. Deletions cut 4 bases from V and 0 bases from J, with 16 bases between. CDR3 sequence (DNA): TGCGCCAGCAGCCCCAGGGGCGGGCGCAGCTCCTACAATGAGCAGTTCTTC. This translates into CASSPRGGRSSYNEQFF.

This sequence joins TRBV15 and TRBJ2-1; D remains ambiguous. Germline V gives CDR1 LNHNV, CDR2 YYDKDF (reference sequence). Trimming cost V 4 bases and J 4 bases, with 5 bases left between them. CDR3 length: 12 residues. DNA of the CDR3: TGTGCCACCAGCACAGTATACAATGAGCAGTTCTTC. Amino acids: CATSTVYNEQFF.

The chain uses TRBV5-6 and TRBJ1-1, with unresolved D. Per germline, CDR1 SGHDT and CDR2 YYEEEE. The CDR3 has 12 residues. The ends were cut back, 2 bases at V and 10 bases at J, with 12 bases in the middle. CDR3 in DNA: TGTGCCAGCAGCTTTCCGCGGTCCGGAGCTTTCTTT. Its translation: CASSFPRSGAFF. Full variable domain (rest looked up from reference TRBV5-6 and TRBJ1-1): DAGVTQSPTHLIKTRGQQVTLRCSPKSGHDTVSWYQQALGQGPQFIFQYYEEEERQRGNFPDRFSGHQFPNYSSELNVNALLLGDSALYLCASSFPRSGAFFGQGTRLTVV.

This clone was counted a few times. The chain links TRBV5-4 to TRBJ1-4, with D perhaps matching TRBD1 (5 bases). V gave up 0 bases and J gave up 7 bases, with 10 bases separating them. This CDR3 region has 14 residues. Germline V gives CDR1 SGHNT, CDR2 YYREEE (reference sequence). CDR3 in DNA: TGTGCCAGCAGCTTGGCAGGGTTGGGTGAAAAACTGTTTTTT. Its protein product is CASSLAGLGEKLFF.

This clone came up a few times. This chain links TRBV6-1 with TRBJ1-2; no clear D gene. V gave up 0 bases and J gave up 6 bases, with 5 bases separating them. The CDR3 totals 12 residues. Germline lookup yields CDR1 MNHNS and CDR2 SASEGT. The CDR3 spells CASSEAANGYTF. CDR3 sequence (DNA): TGTGCCAGCAGTGAAGCAGCGAATGGCTACACCTTC.

This clone was seen just once. The V and J genes are TRBV6-1 and TRBJ1-1; 7 bases line up with TRBD1. V was pared by 6 bases and J by 1 base, with 8 bases of the junction left unmatched. The CDR3 spans 15 residues. The germline V gene encodes CDR1 MNHNS and CDR2 SASEGT. The CDR3 loop is CASRDRDRRNTEAFF. Here the CDR3 DNA reads TGTGCCAGCAGAGACCGGGACAGAAGGAACACTGAAGCTTTCTTT.

J is TRBJ2-7 and V is TRBV24-1, with D possibly being TRBD2 (5 bases). Looked up from germline, CDR1 is KGHDR and CDR2 is SFDVKD. V lost 5 bases and J lost 7, with 17 bases in between. This CDR3 spans 14 amino acids. CDR3 sequence: CATSVDTGWREQYF. CDR3 DNA: TGTGCCACCAGTGTTGACACGGGATGGCGGGAGCAGTACTTC.

This chain joins TRBV12-5 and TRBJ1-2; 9 positions agree with TRBD1. Germline V gene sequence: CDR1 LGHNT, CDR2 FRNRAP. Unmatched junction bases numbered 4, after V lost 1 base and J lost 7 bases. This CDR3 is built from 14 residues. The CDR3 DNA follows: TGTGCTAGTGGTTTGGAACCGGGACAGGGTGGCTACACCTTC. Translation gives CASGLEPGQGGYTF. The full variable domain, with the rest looked up from reference TRBV12-5 and TRBJ1-2, is DARVTQTPRHKVTEMGQEVTMRCQPILGHNTVFWYRQTMMQGLELLAYFRNRAPLDDSGMPKDRFSAEMPDATLATLKIQPSEPRDSAVYFCASGLEPGQGGYTFGSGTRLTVV.

The chain combines TRBV18 with TRBJ2-7; perhaps TRBD1 as D (7 bases). CDR1 and CDR2 from the germline V gene are KGHSH and LQKENI. The CDR3 has 15 residues. V lost 5 bases and J lost 7, with 21 bases in between. The CDR3 DNA is TGTGCCAGCTCATCCCGACAGGGCCCGGAGGGGGAGCAGTACTTC. Protein product: CASSSRQGPEGEQYF.

V usage is TRBV21-1 and J usage is TRBJ2-7; the D call in the table, TRBD1, was not verified against the DNA. TRBV21-1 corresponds to a pseudogene. The CDR3 has 14 residues. CDR3: CASSKGQGAREQYF. Written as DNA, the CDR3 is TGTGCCAGCAGCAAAGGACAGGGGGCGAGGGAGCAGTACTTC.

V and J are TRBV12-5 and TRBJ2-3; 7 bases agree with TRBD1. This CDR3 has 15 amino acids. Germline CDR1 LGHNT, CDR2 FRNRAP. The V segment lost 0 bases and the J segment 1 base; nucleotides outside the gene matches: 1. CDR3: CASGLVDRGTDTQYF. CDR3 coding DNA: TGTGCTAGTGGTTTGGTCGACAGGGGCACAGATACGCAGTATTTT.

As DNA, the CDR3 is TGCAGTGCTAGGACAGGGTCTGAAGCTTTCTTT. It is translated as CSARTGSEAFF. The chain couples TRBV20-1 to TRBJ1-1; 7 positions match TRBD1. J gave up 6 bases and V 3 bases, and 1 base lay outside the gene matches. Germline CDR1 and CDR2: DFQATT and SNEGSKA (reference sequence). The CDR3 loop spans 11 amino acids.

This chain links TRBV5-1 with TRBJ2-7; 8 positions agree with TRBD1. This CDR3 has 15 amino acids. Germline loops: CDR1 SGHRS, CDR2 YFSETQ. The V segment lost 3 bases and the J segment 4 bases; nucleotides outside the gene matches: 9. The CDR3 reads CASSSQGQAVYEQYF. The DNA for the CDR3 is TGCGCCAGCAGCTCACAGGGACAGGCGGTTTACGAGCAGTACTTC. Looking up the rest from reference TRBV5-1 and TRBJ2-7 gives the full variable domain: KAGVTQTPRYLIKTRGQQVTLSCSPISGHRSVSWYQQTPGQGLQFLFEYFSETQRNKGNFPGRFSGRQFSNSRSEMNVSTLELGDSALYLCASSSQGQAVYEQYFGPGTRLTVT.